Following are 31 T cell receptor beta chains from one sample sequenced in a study of control samples from healthy donors and cancer patients. Here immunoSEQ multiplex PCR was the method, and the copy in TCRdb shows in-frame clones only, minus some. Of approximately 150,000 clones listed, roughly 91% are singletons. Specimen: PBMCs. The receptors were sampled from a man aged 50-60 years with head and neck cancer.

The rearrangement links TRBV5-1 to TRBJ2-1; 12 nucleotides align to TRBD2. J lost 3 bases, V lost 4 bases, and 5 bases had no gene match. This CDR3 has 16 amino acids. Germline V lookup: CDR1 SGHRS, CDR2 YFSETQ. CDR3 in amino acids: CASSASTSGGYNEQFF. The CDR3 region has the DNA TGCGCCAGCAGCGCCTCGACTAGCGGGGGCTACAATGAGCAGTTCTTC.

The table lists this clone with a few counts. J is TRBJ1-5 and V is TRBV19; 8 bases are a match to TRBD1. Germline CDR1 LNHDA, CDR2 SQIVND (reference sequence). The V segment lost 6 bases and the J segment 2 bases; nucleotides outside the gene matches: 6. The CDR3 has 15 residues. CDR3: CASSQGQGGNQPQHF. The DNA for the CDR3 is TGTGCCAGTAGCCAAGGACAGGGTGGCAATCAGCCCCAGCATTTT.

J is TRBJ2-7 and V is TRBV5-1; tentatively, D is TRBD2 (7 bases). Trimming took 0 bases from V and 6 from J, leaving 13 bases between them. CDR1 SGHRS and CDR2 YFSETQ come from the germline V gene. There are 14 residues in the CDR3. CDR3 sequence reads: CASSLAGGRGEQYF. DNA of the CDR3: TGCGCCAGCAGCTTGGCGGGGGGCCGGGGCGAGCAGTACTTC.

This chain uses TRBV30 with TRBJ2-1; tentative D call: TRBD2 (6 bases). The CDR3 has 13 residues. Germline V gene sequence: CDR1 GTSNPN, CDR2 SVGIG (reference sequence). The V gene lost 1 base and the J gene lost 9 bases, with 13 bases spanning the gap. Here the CDR3 reads CAWSGGVGIEQFF. The CDR3 bases are TGTGCCTGGAGTGGCGGGGTTGGCATTGAGCAGTTCTTC.

This chain links TRBV28 with TRBJ2-2, with D perhaps matching TRBD2 (5 bases). This CDR3 has 16 amino acids. Trimming left V 1 base short and J 1 base short, with 10 bases between. Germline loops: CDR1 MDHEN, CDR2 SYDVKM. CDR3 residues: CASSLSGWENTGELFF. In nucleotides, the CDR3 is TGTGCCAGCAGTTTATCGGGGTGGGAGAACACCGGGGAGCTGTTTTTT.

V usage is TRBV10-3 and J usage is TRBJ1-1, with TRBD1 matching over 7 bases. The CDR3 runs 14 residues. V lost 11 bases, J lost 2 bases, and 11 bases stayed unmatched. Germline lookup yields CDR1 ENHRY and CDR2 SYGVKD. DNA for the CDR3: TGTGCCTCTACCTCCGGGACAGATAACACTGAAGCTTTCTTT. Its translation is CASTSGTDNTEAFF.

The rearrangement uses TRBV19 and TRBJ1-3; weak D call: TRBD1 (5 bases). The V end was cut by 6 bases, the J end by 0 bases, with 9 bases between. Germline CDR1 LNHDA, CDR2 SQIVND (reference sequence). The CDR3 loop spans 14 amino acids. In DNA, the CDR3 is TGTGCCAGTAGCCCAGGGCACTCTGGAAACACCATATATTTT. It translates to CASSPGHSGNTIYF.

This chain links TRBV27 with TRBJ2-1, with 8 bases aligning to TRBD2. This CDR3 region has 16 residues. With 4 bases clipped from V and 10 bases from J, the junction kept 15 bases outside the gene matches. Per germline, CDR1 MNHEY and CDR2 SMNVEV (reference sequence). CDR3 in amino acids: CASSYTFAGGQWEQFF. CDR3 coding DNA: TGTGCCAGCAGTTACACCTTTGCGGGAGGCCAATGGGAGCAGTTCTTC.

This clone has only a few counts. The chain employs TRBV19 and TRBJ1-1; TRBD1 might be the D (5 bases). The CDR3 runs 14 residues. Germline values: CDR1 LNHDA, CDR2 SQIVND (reference sequence). The V gene lost 1 base and the J gene lost 8 bases, with 14 bases spanning the gap. CDR3 loop: CASSIGQGGLEAFF. The CDR3 coding sequence is TGTGCCAGTAGTATAGGTCAGGGAGGCTTGGAAGCTTTCTTT.

The V call is TRBV4-1, the J call TRBJ1-2, with TRBD1 matching over 7 bases. Unmatched junction bases numbered 4, after V lost 2 bases and J lost 7 bases. Germline V gene data show CDR1 as MGHRA and CDR2 as YSYEKL. The CDR3 length is 13 residues. CDR3 protein: CASSQRQGGGYTF. In nucleotides, the CDR3 is TGCGCCAGCAGCCAACGGCAGGGGGGTGGCTACACCTTC.

The chain employs TRBV7-3 and TRBJ1-1; D is uncertain. Germline-derived CDR1 and CDR2 are SGHTA and FQGTGA. V was shortened by 8 bases and J by 1 base, with 11 bases between the two germline ends. CDR3 size: 13 residues. CDR3 nucleotide sequence: TGTGCCAGCGGGGAGGGAGCGAACACTGAAGCTTTCTTT. Its translation: CASGEGANTEAFF.

V usage is TRBV19 and J usage is TRBJ1-3; 7 bases line up with TRBD1. Germline CDR1 is LNHDA and CDR2 is SQIVND (reference sequence). J lost 0 bases, V lost 7 bases, and 9 bases had no gene match. This CDR3 has 16 amino acids. As DNA, the CDR3 is TGTGCCAGTACCAGGAGGGACAGAGCCTCTGGAAACACCATATATTTT. This codes for CASTRRDRASGNTIYF.

The genes are TRBV27 and TRBJ1-3, with unresolved D. The CDR3 is 13 amino acids. Trimming shortened V by 4 bases and J by 6 bases, and 10 bases separated the two germline ends. Looked up from germline, CDR1 is MNHEY and CDR2 is SMNVEV (reference sequence). The CDR3 DNA is TGTGCCAGCAGTTCCCTCAGTCTAAACACCATATATTTT. Encoded protein: CASSSLSLNTIYF.

V and J are TRBV24-1 and TRBJ2-1; 9 nucleotides align to TRBD2. The J segment lost 3 bases and the V segment lost 7 bases, leaving 9 bases of the junction unmatched. CDR1 is KGHDR, CDR2 SFDVKD, per germline. The CDR3 sequence is 16 residues long. The DNA of the CDR3 is TGTGCCACCAGCCCCTTAAGTAGCGGGAGCTACAATGAGCAGTTCTTC. This codes for CATSPLSSGSYNEQFF.

Written as DNA, the CDR3 is TGCGCCAGCAGCCAAGAGATTAGTGTAGGCAGTCTGAGCTCTGGAAACACCATATATTTT. Translation: CASSQEISVGSLSSGNTIYF. The chain combines TRBV4-1 with TRBJ1-3; D ambiguous. The CDR3 is made up of 20 amino acids. CDR1 MGHRA and CDR2 YSYEKL come from the germline V gene. Trimming took off 0 bases at V and 0 bases at J, with 21 bases between the two ends.

The gene calls are TRBV18 and TRBJ2-2; the match to TRBD2 covers 10 bases. The CDR3 length is 16 residues. The junction had 5 bases not matched to a gene; V was cut back by 5 bases and J by 2 bases. Germline values: CDR1 KGHSH, CDR2 LQKENI. The CDR3: CASSVRTSGNTGELFF. As DNA, the CDR3 is TGTGCCAGCTCAGTACGGACTAGCGGTAACACCGGGGAGCTGTTTTTT.

The chain recombines TRBV6-6 with TRBJ2-1; possibly TRBD2 for D (7 bases). The CDR3 has 15 residues. Trimming left V 8 bases short and J 0 bases short, with 14 bases between. Germline CDR1 and CDR2: MNHNY and SVGAGI (reference sequence). The CDR3 nucleotides read TGTGCCAGCCGCCCTCGGGGGGCCTCCTACAATGAGCAGTTCTTC. This gives the protein CASRPRGASYNEQFF.

Worth noting for this clone: This CDR3 is also generated by other DNA sequences in the sample. The CDR3 DNA sequence: TGTGCCAGCAGCCAGGTCCCAGGGACCTATGGCTACACCTTC. This codes for CASSQVPGTYGYTF. V usage is TRBV3-1 (or the pseudogene TRBV3-2) and J usage is TRBJ1-2; D might be TRBD1 (5 bases). The length of the CDR3 is 14 residues. The V and J ends lost 3 bases and 4 bases respectively, with 12 bases between them. Germline CDR1 LGHDT, CDR2 YNNKEL (reference sequence).

V usage is TRBV7-8 and J usage is TRBJ1-2; a weak D match, TRBD1 (5 bases). The CDR3 is made up of 14 amino acids. Germline V gives CDR1 SGHVS, CDR2 FQNEAQ. V lost 0 bases to trimming and J lost 4 bases, with 9 bases between them. In nucleotides, the CDR3 is TGTGCCAGCAGCTTAGCGGACAATACCTATGGCTACACCTTC. This codes for CASSLADNTYGYTF.

V and J are TRBV7-2 and TRBJ2-7, with 7 bases matching TRBD2. Germline trimming cut 5 bases from V and 3 bases from J; bases unmatched to any gene: 10. This CDR3 has 15 amino acids. Germline lookup yields CDR1 SGHTA and CDR2 FQGNSA. CDR3 DNA: TGTGCCAGCAGCCCCGGGACTACGCTATTCTACGAGCAGTACTTC. Protein product: CASSPGTTLFYEQYF.

This clone was counted a single time. V is TRBV5-4 and J is TRBJ2-3; TRBD2 matches 10 bases. The CDR3 has 16 residues. The J segment lost 6 bases and the V segment lost 0 bases, leaving 7 bases of the junction unmatched. In germline, CDR1 is SGHNT, CDR2 YYREEE (reference sequence). The CDR3, as DNA: TGTGCCAGCAGCTTGGTACTAGCGGGGCCCGGGGATACGCAGTATTTT. Amino acid sequence: CASSLVLAGPGDTQYF.

The chain is built from TRBV29-1 and TRBJ1-4, with D tentatively TRBD1 (6 bases). Germline V gene lookup returns CDR1 SQVTM and CDR2 ANQGSEA. This CDR3 has 12 amino acids. The V end was cut by 7 bases, the J end by 6 bases, with 12 bases between. The CDR3 bases are TGCAGCGCCCGGGACACGGATGAAAAACTGTTTTTT. Translated: CSARDTDEKLFF.

CDR3 protein: CASRGTESSGNTIYF. The CDR3 coding sequence is TGCGCCAGCAGAGGCACAGAGAGCTCTGGAAACACCATATATTTT. This chain links TRBV10-2 with TRBJ1-3; D unclear. This CDR3 has 15 amino acids. V lost 6 bases and J lost 0, with 12 bases in between. Germline V gene data show CDR1 as WSHSY and CDR2 as SAAADI.

The chain has TRBV5-6 and TRBJ2-7, with 8 bases that match TRBD2. CDR3 length equals 14 residues. Germline V lookup: CDR1 SGHDT, CDR2 YYEEEE. Trimming removed 6 bases from V and 2 bases from J; junction bases left unmatched: 7. The CDR3: CASTYGLAAYEQYF. In nucleotides, the CDR3 is TGTGCCAGCACCTACGGACTAGCCGCCTACGAGCAGTACTTC.

CDR3 loop: CASTGWLAGELFF. CDR3 nucleotide sequence: TGTGCCAGCACCGGATGGTTAGCCGGGGAGCTGTTTTTT. The J gene is TRBJ2-2, the V gene TRBV19; D not certain. CDR3 length equals 13 residues. Germline V gene data show CDR1 as LNHDA and CDR2 as SQIVND (reference sequence). Trimming removed 9 bases at V and 6 bases at J, with 14 bases between.

The chain uses TRBV18 and TRBJ2-5; no definite D call. CDR3 length: 13 amino acids. Looked up from germline, CDR1 is KGHSH and CDR2 is LQKENI. Trimming pared 5 bases from V and 1 base from J, leaving 8 bases between. CDR3 coding DNA: TGTGCCAGCTCAACCGACACCCAAGAGACCCAGTACTTC. This gives the protein CASSTDTQETQYF. The full variable domain, rest sourced from reference TRBV18 and TRBJ2-5, is NAGVMQNPRHLVRRRGQEARLRCSPMKGHSHVYWYRQLPEEGLKFMVYLQKENIIDESGMPKERFSAEFPKEGPSILRIQQVVRGDSAAYFCASSTDTQETQYFGPGTRLLVL.

The chain couples TRBV7-8 to TRBJ2-1, with 11 nucleotides matching TRBD2. Germline assignment: CDR1 SGHVS and CDR2 FQNEAQ. The CDR3 is 15 amino acids. After removal of 3 bases from V and 10 bases from J, the junction contained 8 bases not matched to a gene. Here the CDR3 DNA reads TGTGCCAGCAGCTTTTCCGGGACTAGCGGTCTCGAGCAGTTCTTC. As protein: CASSFSGTSGLEQFF.

A few counts support this clone. The genes are TRBV6-6 and TRBJ2-3, with 12 bases fitting TRBD1. V lost 4 bases and J lost 14; bases outside the gene matches: 7. The CDR3 runs to 13 residues. Germline V gene sequence: CDR1 MNHNY, CDR2 SVGAGI (reference sequence). CDR3 sequence (DNA): TGTGCCAGCAGTTTTGGGACAGGGGGCCCCTCGTATTTT. It codes for CASSFGTGGPSYF.

This chain joins TRBV10-1 and TRBJ2-1; D might be TRBD1 or TRBD2, each matching 5 bases. Trimming removed 8 bases at V and 1 base at J, with 12 bases between. CDR3 length: 14 residues. Per germline, CDR1 WNHNN and CDR2 SYGVQD (reference sequence). CDR3 sequence reads: CASGTQASYNEQFF. The CDR3 DNA reads as TGCGCCAGCGGGACCCAAGCTTCCTACAATGAGCAGTTCTTC.

The chain combines TRBV13 with TRBJ1-3; tentatively, D is TRBD1 (5 bases). The V and J ends lost 2 bases and 2 bases respectively, with 10 bases between them. The CDR3 is 15 residues long. Germline lookup yields CDR1 PRHDT and CDR2 FYEKMQ (reference sequence). The CDR3 reads CASSLPGQTGNTIYF. As DNA, the CDR3 is TGTGCCAGCAGCTTACCCGGACAAACTGGAAACACCATATATTTT.

This chain uses TRBV7-3 with TRBJ2-3; 12 nucleotides line up with TRBD2. The CDR3 covers 15 residues. Trimming removed 2 bases from V and 4 bases from J; junction bases left unmatched: 1. The germline gives CDR1 SGHTA, CDR2 FQGTGA. CDR3 sequence reads: CASSLASGGADTQYF. Written as DNA, the CDR3 is TGTGCCAGCAGCTTAGCTAGCGGGGGGGCAGATACGCAGTATTTT.